A single sample is the source of the 27 T cell receptor beta chains below, sequenced in a study of CD8 T cells in ankylosing spondylitis. Study-wide results and limits: A TCR beta motif made of fewer than ten highly homologous variants seemed typical of ankylosing spondylitis blood.

What these receptors recognize is not known. From the 5' RACE reads, TCRdb called clonotypes with MiXCR, one entry per CDR3 protein. The table shows 220,000 or so distinct CDR3 sequences, with 15% to 20% occurring only once. The sample consisted of blood, either unsorted or a sorted T cell fraction (not recorded which). The receptors here all came from a male donor with ankylosing spondylitis.

The J gene is TRBJ2-2, the V gene TRBV9; 7 bases are a match to TRBD1. This CDR3 is 17 amino acids long. J was trimmed by 4 bases and V by 4 bases; bases with no gene match: 13. From germline, CDR1 is SGDLS and CDR2 YYNGEE. CDR3 nucleotides: TGTGCCAGCAGCACCCGCCTTGGGACAGCCCTCACCGGGGAGCTGTTTTTT. This sequence encodes CASSTRLGTALTGELFF.

Only a few counts were recorded for this clonotype. The genes are TRBV3-1 and TRBJ2-2; TRBD2 matches 7 bases. The CDR3 sequence is 15 residues long. Germline V gene data show CDR1 as LGHDT and CDR2 as YNNKEL (reference sequence). V shed 0 bases, J shed 7 bases, and the junction held 5 bases outside the gene matches. The CDR3 bases are TGTGCCAGCAGCCAAGAGCGGGAGCGGGACGGGGAGCTGTTTTTT. This encodes CASSQERERDGELFF.

This clonotype was seen many times. The chain couples TRBV29-1 to TRBJ1-1; weak D call: TRBD1 (6 bases). Deletions cut 2 bases from V and 4 bases from J, with 20 bases between. The CDR3 loop spans 16 amino acids. The germline V gene has CDR1 SQVTM and CDR2 ANQGSEA. CDR3 nucleotide sequence: TGCAGCGTTGAATTTCAGGGTTCCAGGGGAGGCACTGAAGCTTTCTTT. It translates to CSVEFQGSRGGTEAFF.

This clonotype was recorded a few times. The genes are TRBV5-6 and TRBJ2-1; D is perhaps TRBD2 (6 bases). Between the trimmed V and J ends, which lost 0 bases and 9 bases, there was a span of 10 bases. This CDR3 has 13 amino acids. Germline CDR1 is SGHDT and CDR2 is YYEEEE. As DNA, the CDR3 is TGTGCCAGCAGCTTGGCAGCCGGGGGTGAGCAGTTCTTC. Translated, it gives CASSLAAGGEQFF.

The V call is TRBV28, the J call TRBJ2-2; 7 nucleotides agree with TRBD2. Germline V gene sequence: CDR1 MDHEN, CDR2 SYDVKM. The trim removed 2 bases at V and 5 bases at J, leaving 2 bases unmatched. There are 14 residues in the CDR3. This CDR3 reads CASSLGGGTGELFF. In nucleotides, the CDR3 is TGTGCCAGCAGTTTAGGGGGAGGGACCGGGGAGCTGTTTTTT.

The chain has TRBV5-6 and TRBJ1-1, with unresolved D. CDR3 size: 14 residues. Germline V gene lookup returns CDR1 SGHDT and CDR2 YYEEEE. Trimming cost V 3 bases and J 1 base, with 10 bases left between them. The CDR3 spells CASSSLARNTEAFF. CDR3 in DNA: TGTGCCAGCAGCTCCCTGGCACGGAACACTGAAGCTTTCTTT. Supplemented by reference TRBV5-6 and TRBJ1-1, the full variable domain reads DAGVTQSPTHLIKTRGQQVTLRCSPKSGHDTVSWYQQALGQGPQFIFQYYEEEERQRGNFPDRFSGHQFPNYSSELNVNALLLGDSALYLCASSSLARNTEAFFGQGTRLTVV.

There are a few counts of this clonotype. This rearrangement joins TRBV4-1 to TRBJ2-1; D uncertain. In germline, CDR1 is MGHRA, CDR2 YSYEKL. The length of the CDR3 is 13 residues. V was trimmed by 2 bases and J by 9 bases, leaving 11 bases between them. CDR3 in amino acids: CASSQPDLFEQFF. The CDR3 DNA sequence: TGCGCCAGCAGCCAACCGGACCTCTTTGAGCAGTTCTTC.

This clonotype turned up a few times. The chain recombines TRBV5-1 with TRBJ2-1; D call uncertain. Germline V gene data show CDR1 as SGHRS and CDR2 as YFSETQ. The CDR3 runs 15 residues. Trimming shortened V by 2 bases and J by 0 bases, and 9 bases separated the two germline ends. CDR3 bases: TGCGCCAGCAGCTTCGGCGTGAGCTCCTACAATGAGCAGTTCTTC. It encodes CASSFGVSSYNEQFF. The whole variable domain, remainder taken from reference TRBV5-1 and TRBJ2-1, is KAGVTQTPRYLIKTRGQQVTLSCSPISGHRSVSWYQQTPGQGLQFLFEYFSETQRNKGNFPGRFSGRQFSNSRSEMNVSTLELGDSALYLCASSFGVSSYNEQFFGPGTRLTVL.

A few counts support this clonotype. This chain uses TRBV9 with TRBJ2-1; tentatively, D is TRBD2 (6 bases). The CDR3 covers 17 residues. With 3 bases removed from V and 1 base from J, the gap between germline ends came to 17 bases. CDR1 SGDLS and CDR2 YYNGEE come from the germline V gene. The CDR3 coding sequence is TGTGCCAGCAGCGCGACTACCGGGACTTATTCCTACAATGAGCAGTTCTTC. Translated, it gives CASSATTGTYSYNEQFF.

In its sample, this clonotype was seen a few times. The chain is built from TRBV10-2 and TRBJ2-2, with no clear D. CDR1 and CDR2 (germline): WSHSY, SAAADI. V was clipped by 0 bases and J by 0 bases, with 8 bases between them. This CDR3 region has 16 residues. The CDR3 loop reads CASSESTGANTGELFF. The DNA for the CDR3 is TGCGCCAGCAGTGAGTCGACTGGAGCGAACACCGGGGAGCTGTTTTTT.

This clonotype was seen more than once but under ten times. CDR3: CASSLRDSGANVLTF. The CDR3, as DNA: TGTGCCAGCAGCTTAAGGGACTCTGGGGCCAACGTCCTGACTTTC. The V and J genes are TRBV11-3 and TRBJ2-6; D call uncertain. CDR1 is SGHNT, CDR2 YENEEA, per germline. The CDR3 loop spans 15 amino acids. The V end lost 2 bases, the J end lost 0 bases, and 5 bases lay between the germline ends.

The gene calls are TRBV5-1 and TRBJ2-1; TRBD2 matches 9 bases. Unmatched junction bases numbered 16, after V lost 4 bases and J lost 5 bases. CDR1 is SGHRS, CDR2 YFSETQ, per germline. The CDR3 length is 18 residues. In DNA form, the CDR3 reads TGCGCCAGCAGCCAACCCCATTATAGCGGGAGTCTGAACAATGAGCAGTTCTTC. This translates into CASSQPHYSGSLNNEQFF.

This clonotype came up a few times. The chain employs TRBV7-9 and TRBJ2-7; 9 bases map to TRBD1. Per germline, CDR1 SEHNR and CDR2 FQNEAQ (reference sequence). J gave up 4 bases and V 5 bases, and 12 bases lay outside the gene matches. The CDR3 is made up of 16 amino acids. CDR3 in amino acids: CASSAQLTGGGYEQYF. The DNA of the CDR3 is TGTGCCAGCAGCGCGCAATTGACAGGGGGAGGGTACGAGCAGTACTTC.

The chain is built from TRBV12-3 or TRBV12-4 and TRBJ2-3; the D is unclear. The CDR3 sequence is 11 residues long. V lost 6 bases to trimming and J lost 9 bases, with 10 bases between them. DNA for the CDR3: TGTGCCAGCAGCACAGTTAACACGCAGTATTTT. It codes for CASSTVNTQYF.

The chain links TRBV3-1 to TRBJ2-7; possible D gene TRBD1, 6 bases. Germline lookup yields CDR1 LGHDT and CDR2 YNNKEL (reference sequence). The V and J ends lost 4 bases and 4 bases respectively, with 14 bases between them. The CDR3 loop spans 14 amino acids. The CDR3 spells CASSPAGQGYEQYF. The CDR3 region has the DNA TGTGCCAGCAGCCCCGCAGGCCAGGGGTACGAGCAGTACTTC.

This clonotype was counted only a few times. The rearrangement uses TRBV9 and TRBJ2-1; the D is unclear. Germline V lookup: CDR1 SGDLS, CDR2 YYNGEE. CDR3 length equals 14 residues. The V gene lost 0 bases and the J gene lost 10 bases, with 14 bases spanning the gap. CDR3: CASSVEASWREQFF. The DNA of the CDR3 is TGTGCCAGCAGCGTAGAAGCTAGTTGGCGGGAGCAGTTCTTC. The whole variable domain, remainder taken from reference TRBV9 and TRBJ2-1, is DSGVTQTPKHLITATGQRVTLRCSPRSGDLSVYWYQQSLDQGLQFLIQYYNGEERAKGNILERFSAQQFPDLHSELNLSSLELGDSALYFCASSVEASWREQFFGPGTRLTVL.

The rearrangement joins TRBV7-3 to TRBJ2-3, with 7 bases identical to TRBD2. The length of the CDR3 is 15 residues. Germline CDR1 is SGHTA and CDR2 is FQGTGA. The V and J ends lost 1 base and 2 bases, in that order; junction bases with no gene match: 3. CDR3 loop: CASSLRAGFTDTQYF. The DNA for the CDR3 is TGTGCCAGCAGCTTAAGAGCGGGGTTCACAGATACGCAGTATTTT.

This clonotype was counted ten times or more. This chain uses TRBV4-2 with TRBJ2-7; no definite D call. V dropped 0 bases and J dropped 4 bases, with 13 bases sitting between them. The CDR3 is made up of 15 amino acids. The germline V gene has CDR1 LGHNA and CDR2 YNFKEQ. CDR3 in amino acids: CASSQEIGIGYEQYF. CDR3 coding DNA: TGTGCCAGCAGCCAAGAAATTGGAATTGGGTACGAGCAGTACTTC.

This clonotype was picked up a small number of times. V gene TRBV20-1 combines with J gene TRBJ2-1; 7 nucleotides line up with TRBD2. The CDR3 loop spans 15 amino acids. Germline V gene sequence: CDR1 DFQATT, CDR2 SNEGSKA (reference sequence). With V trimmed by 1 base and J by 2 bases, 5 bases remained unmatched. CDR3 protein: CSARGLADPYNEQFF. CDR3 bases: TGCAGTGCTAGAGGGCTAGCGGATCCCTACAATGAGCAGTTCTTC.

The rearrangement links TRBV7-9 to TRBJ2-7; D ambiguous. The CDR3 totals 13 residues. Germline values: CDR1 SEHNR, CDR2 FQNEAQ (reference sequence). Trimming took off 1 base at V and 6 bases at J, with 10 bases between the two ends. The chain's CDR3 is CASSLGGTGEQYF. CDR3 in DNA: TGTGCCAGCAGCTTAGGGGGAACCGGCGAGCAGTACTTC.

This chain joins TRBV6-2 or TRBV6-3 and TRBJ2-1; 7 nucleotides agree with TRBD2. The germline CDR1 and CDR2 sequences are MNHEY and SVGEGT. The CDR3 consists of 12 residues. V dropped 5 bases and J dropped 9; count of bases not matched to a gene: 4. The CDR3 is CASSLLASEQFF. The CDR3 DNA follows: TGTGCCAGCAGTCTACTAGCGAGTGAGCAGTTCTTC.

The chain has TRBV4-3 and TRBJ1-2; D gene ambiguous. The V and J ends lost 0 bases and 2 bases respectively, with 10 bases between them. The germline gives CDR1 LGHNA, CDR2 YSLEER. The CDR3 runs to 15 residues. The CDR3 spells CASSQEKGLNYGYTF. CDR3 nucleotides: TGCGCCAGCAGCCAAGAGAAGGGATTAAACTATGGCTACACCTTC.

Only a few counts were recorded for this clonotype. The chain combines TRBV12-3 or TRBV12-4 with TRBJ2-1; 7 bases fit TRBD2. Germline trimming cut 5 bases from V and 8 bases from J; bases unmatched to any gene: 15. This CDR3 has 16 residues. CDR3 sequence: CASSPLGEGRGDEQFF. For the CDR3, the DNA is TGTGCCAGCAGTCCCCTGGGGGAGGGTCGGGGGGATGAGCAGTTCTTC.

The chain employs TRBV20-1 and TRBJ2-1, with 8 bases matching TRBD1. The CDR3 sequence is 16 residues long. Germline CDR1 and CDR2: DFQATT and SNEGSKA (reference sequence). V was clipped by 3 bases and J by 7 bases; unmatched bases: 14. The CDR3 nucleotides read TGCAGTGCTAGGCCCCCGACAGGGGAGCAAATAAATGAGCAGTTCTTC. Its translation: CSARPPTGEQINEQFF.

A few counts support this clonotype. The chain combines TRBV6-1 with TRBJ2-7; 7 bases match TRBD1. V was pared by 6 bases and J by 3 bases, with 8 bases of the junction left unmatched. The CDR3 has 14 residues. The germline gives CDR1 MNHNS, CDR2 SASEGT. CDR3 residues: CASSPGGDYYEQYF. The CDR3 DNA reads TGTGCCAGCAGCCCAGGGGGAGACTACTACGAGCAGTACTTC.

This clonotype was seen only a few times. The rearrangement links TRBV6-1 to TRBJ2-3; D gene ambiguous. The CDR3 covers 14 residues. Germline loops: CDR1 MNHNS, CDR2 SASEGT. V was clipped by 5 bases and J by 1 base, with 10 bases between them. CDR3 region: CASSPTFGTDTQYF. The DNA for the CDR3 is TGTGCCAGCAGTCCTACGTTCGGCACAGATACGCAGTATTTT.

The gene calls are TRBV29-1 and TRBJ2-1; perhaps TRBD1 as D (6 bases). This CDR3 has 16 amino acids. V lost 0 bases to trimming and J lost 3 bases, with 15 bases between them. Germline assignment: CDR1 SQVTM and CDR2 ANQGSEA. CDR3 residues: CSVEDLPGTIYNEQFF. The CDR3 DNA reads TGCAGCGTTGAAGATCTTCCCGGGACAATCTACAATGAGCAGTTCTTC.